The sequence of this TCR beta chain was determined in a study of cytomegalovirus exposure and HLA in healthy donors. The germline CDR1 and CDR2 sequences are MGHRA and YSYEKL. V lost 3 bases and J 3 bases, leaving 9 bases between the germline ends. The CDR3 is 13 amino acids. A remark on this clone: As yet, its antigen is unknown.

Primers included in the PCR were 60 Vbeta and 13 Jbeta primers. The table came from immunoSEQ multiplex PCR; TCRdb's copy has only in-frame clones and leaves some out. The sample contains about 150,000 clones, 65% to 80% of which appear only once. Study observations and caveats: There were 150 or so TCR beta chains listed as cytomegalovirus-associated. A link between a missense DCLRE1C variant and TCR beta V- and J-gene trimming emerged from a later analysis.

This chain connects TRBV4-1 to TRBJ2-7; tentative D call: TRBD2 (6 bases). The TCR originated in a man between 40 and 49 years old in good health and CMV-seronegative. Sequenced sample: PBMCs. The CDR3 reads CASSHVGGYEQYF. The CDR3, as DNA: TGCGCCAGCAGCCACGTCGGGGGCTACGAGCAGTACTTC.